The rows below give T cell receptor beta chains drawn from one sample of a study of cytomegalovirus exposure and HLA in healthy donors. Clones were read by immunoSEQ multiplex PCR, and TCRdb kept only the in-frame ones, dropping some. The sample shows 90,000 or so clones, 65% to 75% of them seen only once. The sample taken for sequencing was PBMCs. These receptors were taken from a man between 60 and 70 years old in good health and CMV-seronegative. CDR3s include the opening cysteine and the closing phenylalanine or tryptophan. A D gene is named only where the DNA matches it firmly. Clone sizes are given selectively: once, few, many, or a class where the clone is expanded.

cdr3_aa	cdr3_nt	v_call	clone_size	j_call	d_call
CASSLGSGGEGDTQYF	TGCGCCAGCAGCTTGGGGTCAGGGGGTGAAGGAGATACGCAGTATTTT	TRBV5-1	.	TRBJ2-3	TRBD1
CASSIGTSGGNEQFF	TGTGCCAGCAGTATAGGGACTAGCGGGGGCAATGAGCAGTTCTTC	TRBV6-1	few	TRBJ2-1	TRBD2
CASSERPSGVSTDTQYF	TGTGCCAGCAGTGAACGCCCTAGCGGGGTTAGCACAGATACGCAGTATTTT	TRBV6-1	.	TRBJ2-3	TRBD2
CASSGRGEQYF	TGCGCCAGCAGTGGTCGGGGCGAGCAGTACTTC	TRBV10-2	.	TRBJ2-7	.
CASSFQGHSTDTQYF	TGTGCCAGCTCCTTCCAGGGGCACAGCACAGATACGCAGTATTTT	TRBV11-3	.	TRBJ2-3	.
CASSIAQTGNTIYF	TGTGCCAGTAGTATAGCACAGACTGGAAACACCATATATTTT	TRBV19	.	TRBJ1-3	.
CSARRDGGLNTEAFF	TGCAGCGCCCGTCGGGACGGAGGGTTGAACACTGAAGCTTTCTTT	TRBV29-1	.	TRBJ1-1	.
CASSFSSHEQFF	TGTGCCAGCAGCTTTTCTAGTCATGAGCAGTTCTTC	TRBV13	once	TRBJ2-1	.
CASSRQGTYEQYF	TGTGCCAGTAGTCGACAGGGTACCTACGAGCAGTACTTC	TRBV19	.	TRBJ2-7	TRBD1
CASSLVGTSGAYEQYF	TGCGCCAGCAGCTTGGTTGGGACTAGCGGGGCTTACGAGCAGTACTTC	TRBV5-1	.	TRBJ2-7	TRBD2
CASSCRTGDCNEQFF	TGTGCCAGCAGCTGCCGGACAGGGGATTGCAATGAGCAGTTCTTC	TRBV5-4	.	TRBJ2-1	TRBD1
CATSRDTLYSNQPQHF	TGTGCCACCAGCAGAGATACATTATATAGCAATCAGCCCCAGCATTTT	TRBV15	.	TRBJ1-5	.
CASSYGGPGANVLTF	TGTGCCAGCAGCTATGGGGGCCCTGGGGCCAACGTCCTGACTTTC	TRBV7-2	.	TRBJ2-6	.
CASSKLSTAGNQPQHF	TGTGCCAGCAGCAAATTATCAACAGCCGGCAATCAGCCCCAGCATTTT	TRBV21-1	.	TRBJ1-5	.
CASSLGQGASDTQYF	TGTGCCAGCTCACTAGGACAGGGGGCATCAGATACGCAGTATTTT	TRBV18	.	TRBJ2-3	TRBD1
CASISRGSGNTIYF	TGTGCCAGCATCTCCAGGGGATCTGGAAACACCATATATTTT	TRBV13	.	TRBJ1-3	.
CASSEVAGEVNEQFF	TGTGCCAGCAGTGAAGTGGCAGGGGAAGTCAATGAGCAGTTCTTC	TRBV2	.	TRBJ2-1	.
CASRGVLRGTEAFF	TGCGCCAGCCGGGGGGTACTGAGGGGCACTGAAGCTTTCTTT	TRBV4-1	.	TRBJ1-1	.
CAVGVAKNIQYF	TGTGCCGTCGGGGTAGCCAAAAACATTCAGTACTTC	TRBV6-5	.	TRBJ2-4	.
CASSSLDRSTDTQYF	TGCGCCAGCAGCTCCTTAGACAGGAGCACAGATACGCAGTATTTT	TRBV5-1	few	TRBJ2-3	.
CAISAASAGTGELFF	TGTGCCATCAGTGCTGCCAGCGCGGGGACCGGGGAGCTGTTTTTT	TRBV10-3	.	TRBJ2-2	.
CASSRDRAGYTF	TGTGCCAGCAGCCGGGACAGGGCTGGCTACACCTTC	TRBV11-2	.	TRBJ1-2	TRBD1
CASSGQVNQPQHF	TGTGCCAGTAGTGGACAGGTTAATCAGCCCCAGCATTTT	TRBV19	.	TRBJ1-5	TRBD1
CASNVRPPGQYF	TGTGCCAGCAATGTACGGCCCCCGGGGCAGTACTTC	TRBV27	few	TRBJ2-7	.
CASRGGGNIQYF	TGTGCCAGCAGGGGAGGGGGAAACATTCAGTACTTC	TRBV6-5	few	TRBJ2-4	.
CATSAGTSGTPYTDTQYF	TGCGCCACCTCGGCCGGGACTAGCGGGACCCCATACACAGATACGCAGTATTTT	TRBV5-1	.	TRBJ2-3	TRBD2
CASSGDRVSYEQYF	TGTGCCAGCAGTGGCGACAGGGTCTCCTACGAGCAGTACTTC	TRBV2	many	TRBJ2-7	TRBD1
CASSEGGLAGGHIEEDTQYF	TGTGCCAGCAGCGAGGGGGGACTAGCGGGGGGACATATTGAGGAAGATACGCAGTATTTT	TRBV13	.	TRBJ2-3	TRBD2
CASSFGRQETQYF	TGTGCCAGCAGCTTTGGGCGCCAAGAGACCCAGTACTTC	TRBV7-9	once	TRBJ2-5	.
CSAGQGADTEAFF	TGCAGCGCAGGACAGGGGGCGGACACTGAAGCTTTCTTT	TRBV29-1	.	TRBJ1-1	TRBD1
CATMRGSEQYF	TGTGCCACTATGCGGGGTAGCGAGCAGTACTTC	TRBV27	.	TRBJ2-7	.
CASSRGDRGTYEQYF	TGTGCCAGCAGCCGCGGGGACAGGGGCACCTACGAGCAGTACTTC	TRBV14	.	TRBJ2-7	TRBD1
CASSVFGGGNYGYTF	TGTGCCAGCAGCGTTTTCGGAGGAGGGAACTATGGCTACACCTTC	TRBV9	.	TRBJ1-2	.
CSARRGIEAFF	TGCAGTGCTCGCCGGGGTATTGAAGCTTTCTTT	TRBV20-1	.	TRBJ1-1	.
CSVEGGGLPYNEQFF	TGCAGCGTTGAAGGGGGGGGACTCCCCTACAATGAGCAGTTCTTC	TRBV29-1	.	TRBJ2-1	TRBD2
CASSKQGANYGYTF	TGTGCCAGTAGTAAACAGGGTGCGAACTATGGCTACACCTTC	TRBV19	few	TRBJ1-2	.
CASSDLGGTYEQYF	TGCGCCAGCAGTGATCTGGGGGGGACCTACGAGCAGTACTTC	TRBV10-2	once	TRBJ2-7	TRBD2
CASSGEVGDTQYF	TGTGCCAGCAGTGGAGAGGTCGGAGATACGCAGTATTTT	TRBV2	.	TRBJ2-3	.
CASSRQSTNEKLFF	TGTGCCAGCAGTCGACAGTCAACTAATGAAAAACTGTTTTTT	TRBV6-5	.	TRBJ1-4	.
CSGTWDTKEKLFF	TGCAGCGGTACCTGGGACACAAAAGAAAAACTGTTTTTT	TRBV29-1	.	TRBJ1-4	.
CASRGLLAGGWTTGELFF	TGTGCCAGCAGAGGCCTACTAGCGGGGGGATGGACCACCGGGGAGCTGTTTTTT	TRBV11-2	few	TRBJ2-2	TRBD2
CASSMPELTSLPGELFF	TGTGCCAGCAGTATGCCCGAGTTAACTAGTCTCCCCGGGGAGCTGTTTTTT	TRBV2	.	TRBJ2-2	.
CASSPGTGADTQYF	TGTGCCAGCTCACCAGGGACAGGGGCAGATACGCAGTATTTT	TRBV18	.	TRBJ2-3	TRBD1
CSVELPPGGGLTDTQYF	TGCAGCGTTGAACTCCCTCCTGGCGGGGGACTCACAGATACGCAGTATTTT	TRBV29-1	once	TRBJ2-3	TRBD2
CASSQDSPAGEQYF	TGTGCCAGCAGCCAAGACAGTCCTGCCGGCGAGCAGTACTTC	TRBV7-3	.	TRBJ2-7	.
CASLGTGFYEQYF	TGTGCCAGCCTCGGGACAGGGTTCTACGAGCAGTACTTC	TRBV7-9	.	TRBJ2-7	TRBD1
CAWSVHGRPWDGYTF	TGTGCCTGGAGTGTACATGGGAGGCCCTGGGATGGCTACACCTTC	TRBV30	.	TRBJ1-2	.
CASSAGTSGGYEQYF	TGTGCCAGTAGTGCCGGGACTAGCGGGGGATACGAGCAGTACTTC	TRBV19	few	TRBJ2-7	TRBD2
CAWSHSDTQYF	TGTGCCTGGAGCCACTCGGATACGCAGTATTTT	TRBV30	.	TRBJ2-3	.
CASQGAGYEQYF	TGCGCCAGTCAGGGGGCGGGGTACGAGCAGTACTTC	TRBV5-1	few	TRBJ2-7	TRBD1
CASSEGGRNTGELFF	TGCGCCAGCAGCGAAGGGGGTCGGAACACCGGGGAGCTGTTTTTT	TRBV10-2	.	TRBJ2-2	.
CASDSSGVAGELFF	TGTGCCAGCGACTCTAGCGGGGTGGCCGGGGAGCTGTTTTTT	TRBV2	.	TRBJ2-2	TRBD2
CASSLAGNSYEQYF	TGTGCCAGCAGCTTGGCAGGAAACTCCTACGAGCAGTACTTC	TRBV7-9	.	TRBJ2-7	.
CASSQDTGSSYNSPLHF	TGCGCCAGCAGCCAAGATACGGGGAGCTCCTATAATTCACCCCTCCACTTT	TRBV4-1	.	TRBJ1-6	.
CASSEVGQARQPQYF	TGTGCCAGCAGTGAAGTGGGACAGGCTCGGCAGCCCCAGTATTTT	TRBV6-1	.	TRBJ2-3	TRBD1